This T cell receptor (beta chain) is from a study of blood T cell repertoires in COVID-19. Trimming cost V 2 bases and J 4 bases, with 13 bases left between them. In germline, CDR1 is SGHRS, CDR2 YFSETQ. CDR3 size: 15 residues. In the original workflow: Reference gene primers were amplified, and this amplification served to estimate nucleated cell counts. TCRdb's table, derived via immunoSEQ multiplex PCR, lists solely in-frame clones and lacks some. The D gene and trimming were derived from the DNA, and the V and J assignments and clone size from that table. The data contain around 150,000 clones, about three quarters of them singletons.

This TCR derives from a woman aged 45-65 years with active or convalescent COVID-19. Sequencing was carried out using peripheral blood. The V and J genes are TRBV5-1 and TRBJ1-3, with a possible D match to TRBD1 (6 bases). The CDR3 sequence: CASSLDRGSGNTIYF. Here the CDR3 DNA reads TGCGCCAGCAGCTTAGATAGGGGGTCCGGAAACACCATATATTTT. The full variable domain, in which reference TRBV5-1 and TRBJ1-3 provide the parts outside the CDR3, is KAGVTQTPRYLIKTRGQQVTLSCSPISGHRSVSWYQQTPGQGLQFLFEYFSETQRNKGNFPGRFSGRQFSNSRSEMNVSTLELGDSALYLCASSLDRGSGNTIYFGEGSWLTVV.